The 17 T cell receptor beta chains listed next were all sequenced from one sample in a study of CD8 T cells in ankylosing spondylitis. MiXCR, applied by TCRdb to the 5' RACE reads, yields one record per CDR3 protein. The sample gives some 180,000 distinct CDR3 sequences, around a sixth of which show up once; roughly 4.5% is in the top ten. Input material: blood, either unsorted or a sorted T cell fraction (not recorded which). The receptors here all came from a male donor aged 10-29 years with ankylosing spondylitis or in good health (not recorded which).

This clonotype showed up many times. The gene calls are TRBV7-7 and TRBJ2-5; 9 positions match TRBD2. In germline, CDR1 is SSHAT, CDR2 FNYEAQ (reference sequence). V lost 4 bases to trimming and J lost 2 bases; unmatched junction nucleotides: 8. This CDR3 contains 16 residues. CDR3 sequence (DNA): TGTGCCAGCAGCTCAACCCTAGCGGGGATACAAGAGACCCAGTACTTC. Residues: CASSSTLAGIQETQYF.

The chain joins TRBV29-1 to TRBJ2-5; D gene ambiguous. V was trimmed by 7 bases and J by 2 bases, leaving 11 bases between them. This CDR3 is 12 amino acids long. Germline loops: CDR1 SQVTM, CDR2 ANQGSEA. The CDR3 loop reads CSGTVEQETQYF. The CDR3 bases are TGCAGCGGGACCGTGGAGCAAGAGACCCAGTACTTC.

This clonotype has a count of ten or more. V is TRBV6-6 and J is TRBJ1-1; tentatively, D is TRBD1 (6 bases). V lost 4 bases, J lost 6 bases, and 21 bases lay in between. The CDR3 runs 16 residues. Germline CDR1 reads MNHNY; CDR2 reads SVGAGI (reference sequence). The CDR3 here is CASSFTGIGYLAEAFF. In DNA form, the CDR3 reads TGTGCCAGCAGTTTCACAGGGATAGGTTATCTCGCTGAAGCTTTCTTT.

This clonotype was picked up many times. CDR3 coding DNA: TGTGCCAGCAGAATTATACAGGGCCGAATGAACACTGAAGCTTTCTTT. Protein: CASRIIQGRMNTEAFF. The V gene is TRBV12-3 or TRBV12-4, the J gene TRBJ1-1, with D possibly matching TRBD1 (6 bases). The CDR3 totals 16 residues. Deletions cut 6 bases from V and 0 bases from J, with 17 bases between.

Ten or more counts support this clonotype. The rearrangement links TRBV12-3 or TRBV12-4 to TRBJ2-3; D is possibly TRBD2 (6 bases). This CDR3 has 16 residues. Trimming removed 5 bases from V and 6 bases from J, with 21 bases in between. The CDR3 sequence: CASSRDLPRVGDTQYF. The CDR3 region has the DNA TGTGCCAGCAGTCGGGACTTGCCGCGCGTTGGGGATACGCAGTATTTT.

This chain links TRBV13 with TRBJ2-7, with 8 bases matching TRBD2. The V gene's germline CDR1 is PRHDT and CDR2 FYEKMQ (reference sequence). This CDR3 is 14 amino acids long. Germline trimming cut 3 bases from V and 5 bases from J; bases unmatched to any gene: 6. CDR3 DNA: TGTGCCAGCAGCTTCTCTCTAGCGGGTGACGAGCAGTACTTC. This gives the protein CASSFSLAGDEQYF. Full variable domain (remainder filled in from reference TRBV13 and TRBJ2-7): AAGVIQSPRHLIKEKRETATLKCYPIPRHDTVYWYQQGPGQDPQFLISFYEKMQSDKGSIPDRFSAQQFSDYHSELNMSSLELGDSALYFCASSFSLAGDEQYFGPGTRLTVT.

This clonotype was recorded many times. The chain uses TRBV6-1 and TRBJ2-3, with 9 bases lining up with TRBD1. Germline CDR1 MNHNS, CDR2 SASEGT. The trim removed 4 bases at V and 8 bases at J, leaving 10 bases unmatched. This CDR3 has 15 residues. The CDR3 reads CASSASGTGKGTQYF. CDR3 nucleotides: TGTGCCAGCAGTGCGTCCGGGACAGGGAAGGGTACGCAGTATTTT.

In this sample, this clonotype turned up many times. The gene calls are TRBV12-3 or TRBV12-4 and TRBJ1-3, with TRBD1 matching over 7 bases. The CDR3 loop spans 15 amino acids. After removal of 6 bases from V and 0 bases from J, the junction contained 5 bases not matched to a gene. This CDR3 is CASSPGGISGNTIYF. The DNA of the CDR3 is TGTGCCAGCAGCCCAGGGGGGATCTCTGGAAACACCATATATTTT.

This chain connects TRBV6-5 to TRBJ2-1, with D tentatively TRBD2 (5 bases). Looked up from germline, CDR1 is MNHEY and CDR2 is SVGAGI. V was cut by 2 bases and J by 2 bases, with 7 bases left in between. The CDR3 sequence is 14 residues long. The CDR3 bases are TGTGCCAGCAGTTACGGGCGGGCCTACAATGAGCAGTTCTTC. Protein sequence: CASSYGRAYNEQFF.

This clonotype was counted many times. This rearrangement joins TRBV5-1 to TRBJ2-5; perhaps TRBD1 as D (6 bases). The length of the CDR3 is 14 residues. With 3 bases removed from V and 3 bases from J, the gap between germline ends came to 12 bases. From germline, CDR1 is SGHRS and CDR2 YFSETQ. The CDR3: CASSSGQPKETQYF. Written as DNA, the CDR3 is TGCGCCAGCAGCTCGGGACAACCTAAAGAGACCCAGTACTTC.

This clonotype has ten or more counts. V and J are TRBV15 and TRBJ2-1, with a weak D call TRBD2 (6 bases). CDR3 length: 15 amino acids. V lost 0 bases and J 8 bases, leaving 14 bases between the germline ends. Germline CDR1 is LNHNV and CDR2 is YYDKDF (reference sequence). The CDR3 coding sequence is TGTGCCACCAGCAGAGATCGACTAGTTTCCGATGAGCAGTTCTTC. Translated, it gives CATSRDRLVSDEQFF.

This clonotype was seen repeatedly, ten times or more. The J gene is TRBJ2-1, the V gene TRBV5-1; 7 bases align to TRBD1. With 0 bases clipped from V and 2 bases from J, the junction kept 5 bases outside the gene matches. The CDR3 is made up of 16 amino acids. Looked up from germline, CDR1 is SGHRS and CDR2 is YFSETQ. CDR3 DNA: TGCGCCAGCAGCTTGGGGCTAGGGGGCGCCTACAATGAGCAGTTCTTC. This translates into CASSLGLGGAYNEQFF.

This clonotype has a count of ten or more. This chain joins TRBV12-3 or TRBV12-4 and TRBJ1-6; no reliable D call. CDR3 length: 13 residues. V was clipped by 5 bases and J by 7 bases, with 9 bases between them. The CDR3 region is CASSGYLNSPLHF. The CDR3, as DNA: TGTGCCAGCAGTGGTTATTTGAATTCACCCCTCCACTTT.

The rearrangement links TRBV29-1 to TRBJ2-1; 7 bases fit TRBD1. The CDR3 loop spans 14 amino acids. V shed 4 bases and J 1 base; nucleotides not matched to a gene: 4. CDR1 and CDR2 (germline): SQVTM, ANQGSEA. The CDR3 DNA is TGCAGCGTTGTAGGACAGGAATCCTACAATGAGCAGTTCTTC. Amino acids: CSVVGQESYNEQFF.

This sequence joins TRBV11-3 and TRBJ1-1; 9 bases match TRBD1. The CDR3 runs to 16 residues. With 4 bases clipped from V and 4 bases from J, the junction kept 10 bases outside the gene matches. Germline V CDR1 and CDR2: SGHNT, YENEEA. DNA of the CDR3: TGTGCCAGCAGCTCCCCGGGACAGGGAGATAGCACTGAAGCTTTCTTT. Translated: CASSSPGQGDSTEAFF. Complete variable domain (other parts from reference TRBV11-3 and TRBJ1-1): EAGVVQSPRYKIIEKKQPVAFWCNPISGHNTLYWYLQNLGQGPELLIRYENEEAVDDSQLPKDRFSAERLKGVDSTLKIQPAELGDSAVYLCASSSPGQGDSTEAFFGQGTRLTVV.

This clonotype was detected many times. The CDR3 spells CASSKNREDGTDTQYF. In DNA form, the CDR3 reads TGTGCCAGTAGTAAAAACCGGGAGGATGGCACAGATACGCAGTATTTT. V usage is TRBV19 and J usage is TRBJ2-3, with TRBD2 identical over 7 bases. The CDR3 contains 16 residues. After removal of 4 bases from V and 1 base from J, the junction contained 8 bases not matched to a gene. Per germline, CDR1 LNHDA and CDR2 SQIVND (reference sequence).

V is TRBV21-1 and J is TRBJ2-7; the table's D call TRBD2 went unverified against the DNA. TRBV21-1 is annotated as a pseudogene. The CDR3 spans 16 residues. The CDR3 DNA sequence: TGTGCCAGCAGAGTGGGACTAGCGGAGGTCTCCTACGAGCAGTACGTC. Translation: CASRVGLAEVSYEQYV.